This T cell receptor beta chain originates from a study of T cell responses to AZD1222 COVID-19 vaccine (dated by TCRdb to the early 2020s). Notes on the research overall: TCR sequencing was performed for 230 to 250 trial participants, of whom around 200 were given two doses of AZD1222 and 26 were given two doses of MenACWY control vaccine. Trial participants were enrolled into age subgroups of 18-55, 56-69 and 70-plus years, which contained 148, 28 and 57 TCR-sequenced participants, respectively.

The germline ends are 21 bases apart after V is trimmed by 4 bases and J by 4 bases. CDR1 and CDR2 (SGHRS, YFSETQ) derive from the germline V gene. Spanning cysteine to phenylalanine, the CDR3 consists of 17 amino acids. The kept DNA is CDR3 alone, 51 bases in frame from the first base. The CDR3 regions of human TCRbeta chains were analyzed by immunosequencing. Under the source paper's analysis protocol: Repertoire TCRs were checked for matches against a reference library of SARS-CoV-2-specific TCRs that had been generated using the MIRA antigen-specificity platform. Breadth meant the fraction of unique TCRs that were SARS-CoV-2-associated, whereas depth meant the fraction of total T cells that were SARS-CoV-2-associated. Each spike-specific TCR was assigned to its reactive spike region and to a CD4 or CD8 class using the MIRA data. Log10-transformed breadth and depth values were compared by one-way ANOVA with Sidak's multiple comparisons tests. In its TCRdb copy, this immuneACCESS table keeps in-frame sequences only and misses some clones. Where compared with another copy, unresolved V genes explain less than half of these, and the others have no known cause. The V and J calls and clone size come from that table; D and trimming were worked out from the DNA. A total of around 200,000 clones appear in this sample, around nine tenths of them only once. Jointly, the top ten make up roughly a quarter of the sample.

The time point label, read with the paper, signifies: about 28 days (+/-7) after the second vaccine dose. Because spike-specific TCR depth and breadth did not differ between the two schedules, AZD1222 recipients who got a second dose at roughly 4 weeks were pooled with those who got a second dose at roughly 12 weeks. Samples from vaccinated people were obtained from the UK trials COV001 and COV002, which included a single-blind randomized controlled phase 2/3 trial of AZD1222 (ChAdOx1 nCoV-19) in healthy adults. Trial participant PBMC samples were collected at day 0 and day 28 after the second dose for TCRbeta chain sequencing. The paper as a whole reports these results and caveats: Participants were mostly white British and included more females than males, and it was suggested by the authors that clonal diversity may have been underestimated. Nearly half of unique spike-specific TCRs reportedly recognized epitopes outside regions mutated in the B.1.351 and B.1.1.7 variants. No day 14 peak-response samples were available, so repertoires were characterized only after the peak T cell response. Conclusions about previously exposed vaccinees are limited because only five to seven AZD1222 recipients were SARS-CoV-2 seropositive at baseline. The 56-69-year group was small, and its depth increase did not reach significance, likely because of low power. CD4 TCRs associated with the vaccine covered the entire spike protein, and the dominant responses were in regions 160-218 and 743-854. A significant rise in spike-specific TCR breadth and depth was observed after two AZD1222 doses relative to day 0 and relative to MenACWY recipients.

Note on this clone: Its antigen target is currently unknown. Per-base quality was not reported, and no clone a single base away is much larger than it.

The sequencing used peripheral blood, collected 28 days after the second AZD1222 dose. This TCR came from an adult who received the AZD1222 COVID-19 vaccine. The V gene is TRBV5-1 and the J gene is TRBJ2-1, and the D gene may be TRBD2, 6 bases matching. The DNA reads as follows: TGCGCCAGCAGCCCTGGCGTACTAGCTGAAAGGTACAATGAGCAGTTCTTC. This yields the protein CASSPGVLAERYNEQFF. The variable domain in full, with residues beyond the CDR3 obtained from the reference TRBV5-1 and TRBJ2-1 genes, is KAGVTQTPRYLIKTRGQQVTLSCSPISGHRSVSWYQQTPGQGLQFLFEYFSETQRNKGNFPGRFSGRQFSNSRSEMNVSTLELGDSALYLCASSPGVLAERYNEQFFGPGTRLTVL.